One T cell receptor beta chain is described in this entry. This sample stems from a study of blood T cell repertoires in COVID-19. On the study more broadly: COVID-19 samples from acute and convalescent phases originated in the United States, Italy and Spain. T cells, B-cell-depleted T cells, or PBMCs provided the cDNA or gDNA that served as material.

Authors' data handling: The authors estimated nucleated cell counts from reference gene primer amplification. TCRdb keeps only in-frame clones here, not all; method: immunoSEQ multiplex PCR. From that table come the V and J calls and clone size; the DNA was used to work out D and trimming. The data hold about 70,000 clones, with more than 70% observed a single time. Material: peripheral blood. The clonotype originates from a human donor in a cohort sampled during active COVID-19.

The CDR3 sequence is CASSQFFGLASNEQFF. The CDR3 DNA sequence: TGTGCCAGCAGCCAATTTTTTGGACTAGCTTCCAATGAGCAGTTCTTC. The V gene is TRBV16, the J gene TRBJ2-1; 8 nucleotides line up with TRBD2. The CDR3 has 16 residues. Unmatched junction bases numbered 8, after V lost 1 base and J lost 6 bases. Germline V lookup: CDR1 KGHSY, CDR2 FQNENV.